The present TCR beta chain was sequenced within a study of blood T cells in healthy people across ages. This clonotype was observed a few times. Its cognate antigen is unknown. Study-level points and caveats: A strong correlation was found between TCR beta diversity and the percentage of naive T cells.

The ends were cut back, 0 bases at V and 4 bases at J, with 13 bases in the middle. CDR3 size: 17 residues. CDR1 SGHTA and CDR2 FQGNSA come from the germline V gene. With a J-beta primer mix and a sample-barcoded 5' primer, a second PCR ran roughly 6 to 11 cycles. TCRdb fed the 5' RACE reads into MiXCR, producing one record per CDR3 protein. Among some 900,000 distinct CDR3 sequences, around 49% were seen once, and the ten largest hold 10% to 15%. Individuals who donated were healthy Caucasians from Russia aged about 6 to 100. The chain couples TRBV7-2 to TRBJ2-6; weak D call: TRBD1 (5 bases). Sequencing was done on a sample of blood. The sequence derives from a young man in good health. The CDR3 is CASSLADSAWGANVLTF. The CDR3 DNA is TGTGCCAGCAGCTTAGCCGACAGTGCTTGGGGGGCCAACGTCCTGACTTTC. The full variable domain, its missing parts supplied by reference TRBV7-2 and TRBJ2-6, is GAGVSQSPSNKVTEKGKDVELRCDPISGHTALYWYRQSLGQGLEFLIYFQGNSAPDKSGLPSDRFSAERTGGSVSTLTIQRTQQEDSAVYLCASSLADSAWGANVLTFGAGSRLTVL.